The 8 T cell receptor beta chains given below trace back to one sample, sequenced in a study of T cells in Graves' hyperthyroidism and ophthalmopathy. There were TCR beta CDR3 regions amplified from RNA transcripts. TCR CDR3 underwent first-round RT-PCR with the HTBI primer set. One entry per CDR3 protein, called by TCRdb with MiXCR from the multiplex PCR reads. The sample yields a few hundred thousand distinct CDR3 sequences, just over 45% seen once. Sequencing input: peripheral blood or thyroid tissue (not recorded which). Source of these receptors: a woman aged 18-29 years with Graves' hyperthyroidism.

This clonotype was counted only a few times. V is TRBV29-1 and J is TRBJ1-1; maybe TRBD1 (6 bases). The ends were cut back, 7 bases at V and 5 bases at J, with 17 bases in the middle. The CDR3 contains 13 residues. From germline, CDR1 is SQVTM and CDR2 ANQGSEA. The CDR3 here is CSAGGGGRTEAFF. CDR3 in DNA: TGCAGCGCCGGGGGGGGGGGGCGAACTGAAGCTTTCTTT.

This clonotype was detected ten times or more. The CDR3 region is CASSLSAGYSNQPQHF. CDR3 nucleotides: TGTGCCAGCAGTTTATCCGCCGGCTATAGCAATCAGCCCCAGCATTTT. This rearrangement joins TRBV27 to TRBJ1-5; D gene uncertain. Per germline, CDR1 MNHEY and CDR2 SMNVEV (reference sequence). This CDR3 comprises 16 residues. V lost 0 bases and J lost 0, with 9 bases in between.

This clonotype appeared many times. The V gene is TRBV25-1, the J gene TRBJ2-6, with D possibly being TRBD1 or TRBD2 (5 bases each). The CDR3 consists of 17 residues. With 10 bases removed from V and 0 bases from J, the gap between germline ends came to 19 bases. The germline gives CDR1 MGHDK, CDR2 SYGVNS. The CDR3 here is CAISARGVCSGANVLTF. The CDR3 DNA sequence: TGTGCCATCTCGGCCCGGGGCGTATGCTCTGGGGCCAACGTCCTGACTTTC.

The V gene is TRBV24-1, the J gene TRBJ2-5; D might be TRBD1 or TRBD2, each matching 5 bases. Trimming pared 4 bases from V and 9 bases from J, leaving 14 bases between. CDR3 length: 13 residues. The V gene's germline CDR1 is KGHDR and CDR2 SFDVKD. CDR3: CATSERSQGAQYF. CDR3 DNA sequence: TGTGCCACCAGTGAGCGCTCTCAGGGAGCCCAGTACTTC.

The CDR3 loop is CASSPLSGAETQYF. CDR3 bases: TGTGCCAGCAGCCCCTTGTCAGGGGCGGAGACCCAGTACTTC. The chain carries TRBV7-9 and TRBJ2-5; the D gene is possibly TRBD1 (6 bases). CDR1 and CDR2 from the germline V gene are SEHNR and FQNEAQ (reference sequence). The ends were cut back, 5 bases at V and 5 bases at J, with 15 bases in the middle. This CDR3 is built from 14 residues.

Many counts were recorded for this clonotype. The chain employs TRBV20-1 and TRBJ1-1; the D is unclear. Germline CDR1 is DFQATT and CDR2 is SNEGSKA (reference sequence). The CDR3 is made up of 17 amino acids. The germline V and J ends were trimmed by 1 base and 0 bases, with 18 bases remaining between them. The CDR3 spells CSARGPTLVAMNTEAFF. The DNA for the CDR3 is TGCAGTGCTAGAGGCCCGACCCTGGTTGCCATGAACACTGAAGCTTTCTTT.

There are many counts of this clonotype. The chain has TRBV24-1 and TRBJ2-7; D unresolved. Trimming shortened V by 3 bases and J by 12 bases, and 14 bases separated the two germline ends. The germline gives CDR1 KGHDR, CDR2 SFDVKD. The CDR3 is made up of 12 amino acids. As DNA, the CDR3 is TGTGCCACCAGTGATCCGCGTGGGGATTCGTACTTC. Translated, it gives CATSDPRGDSYF.

This clonotype has a single count. The chain links TRBV6-2 or TRBV6-3 to TRBJ1-5; 9 bases are shared with TRBD1. The ends lost 10 bases at V and 4 bases at J; junction bases unmatched: 8. Germline values: CDR1 MNHEY, CDR2 SVGEGT. The CDR3 loop spans 14 amino acids. The CDR3 sequence: CANSDRGQNQPQHF. CDR3 nucleotide sequence: TGTGCCAACTCGGACAGGGGTCAAAATCAGCCCCAGCATTTT.